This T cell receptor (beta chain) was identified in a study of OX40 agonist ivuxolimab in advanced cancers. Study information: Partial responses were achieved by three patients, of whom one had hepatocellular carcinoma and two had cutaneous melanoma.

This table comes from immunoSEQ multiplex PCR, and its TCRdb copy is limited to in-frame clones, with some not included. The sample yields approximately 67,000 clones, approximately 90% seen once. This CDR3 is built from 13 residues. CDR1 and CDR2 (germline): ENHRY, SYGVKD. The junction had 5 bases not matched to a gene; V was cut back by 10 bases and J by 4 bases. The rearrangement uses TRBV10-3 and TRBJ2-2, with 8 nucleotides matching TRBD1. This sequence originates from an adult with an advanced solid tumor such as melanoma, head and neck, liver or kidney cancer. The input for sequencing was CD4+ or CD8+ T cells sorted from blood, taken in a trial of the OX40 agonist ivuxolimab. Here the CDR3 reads CATDRGSTGELFF. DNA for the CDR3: TGTGCCACAGACAGGGGCTCCACCGGGGAGCTGTTTTTT.